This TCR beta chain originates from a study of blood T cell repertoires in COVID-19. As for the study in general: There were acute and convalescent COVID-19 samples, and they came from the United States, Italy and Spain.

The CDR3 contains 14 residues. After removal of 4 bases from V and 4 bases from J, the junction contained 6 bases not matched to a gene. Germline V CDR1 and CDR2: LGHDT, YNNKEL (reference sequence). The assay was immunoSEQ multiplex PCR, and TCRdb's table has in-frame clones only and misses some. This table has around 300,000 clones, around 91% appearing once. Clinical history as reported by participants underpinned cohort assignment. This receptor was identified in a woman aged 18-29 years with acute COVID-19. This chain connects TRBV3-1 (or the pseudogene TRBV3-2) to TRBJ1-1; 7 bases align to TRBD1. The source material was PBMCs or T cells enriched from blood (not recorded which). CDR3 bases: TGTGCCAGCAGCCCGACAGGGAGAGGCACTGAAGCTTTCTTT. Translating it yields CASSPTGRGTEAFF.